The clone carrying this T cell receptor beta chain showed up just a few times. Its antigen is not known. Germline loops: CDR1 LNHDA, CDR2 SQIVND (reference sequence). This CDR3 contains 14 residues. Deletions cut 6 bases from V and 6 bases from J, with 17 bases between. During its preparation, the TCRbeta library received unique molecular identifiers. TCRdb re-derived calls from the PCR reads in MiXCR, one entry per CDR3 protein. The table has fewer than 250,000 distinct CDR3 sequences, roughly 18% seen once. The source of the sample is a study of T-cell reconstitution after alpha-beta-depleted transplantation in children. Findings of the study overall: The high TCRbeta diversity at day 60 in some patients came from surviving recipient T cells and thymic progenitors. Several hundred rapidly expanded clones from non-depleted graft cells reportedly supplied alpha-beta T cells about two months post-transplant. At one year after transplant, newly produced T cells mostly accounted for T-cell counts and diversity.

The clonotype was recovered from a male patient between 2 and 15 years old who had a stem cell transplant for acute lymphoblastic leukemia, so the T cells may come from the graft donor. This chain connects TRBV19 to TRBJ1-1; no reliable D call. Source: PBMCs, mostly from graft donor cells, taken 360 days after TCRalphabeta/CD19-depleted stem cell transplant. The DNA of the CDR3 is TGTGCCAGTAGAAAAAGCCAGCTGGTCCCTGAAGCTTTCTTT. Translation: CASRKSQLVPEAFF.